This T cell receptor (beta chain) was sequenced for a study of untreated major depressive disorder. From thawed PBMCs, CD4+ T cells were purified by negative selection. Study outcomes and limitations: CD4+ T cells from depressed patients used TRBV05-01 (Vbeta 5.1) more often than controls. Sequencing comparisons covered only three preselected Vbeta families.

Sequencing used immunoSEQ multiplex PCR; TCRdb keeps in-frame clones, though not all of them. The sample consists of 20,000 to 25,000 clones, about 93% of them appearing once. Deletions cut 2 bases from V and 4 bases from J, with 3 bases between. Germline CDR1 is LNHDA and CDR2 is SQIVND (reference sequence). There are 13 residues in the CDR3. As concerns this clone: The antigen is not known.

Sequencing was done on a sample of CD4+ T cells from PBMCs. The receptor comes from a man aged 25 to 40 in good health. V gene TRBV19 combines with J gene TRBJ2-6; D unresolved. In DNA, the CDR3 is TGTGCCAGTAGTATATCGGGGGCCAACGTCCTGACTTTC. Translation gives CASSISGANVLTF.